This T cell receptor beta chain was observed in a study of cytotoxic CD8 clonotypes in ibrutinib-treated CLL. Across the whole study: Collecting the response samples happened after a median 12 months of treatment, with a range of 6 to 36.

Clones were read by immunoSEQ multiplex PCR, and TCRdb kept only the in-frame ones, dropping some. The repertoire holds about 200,000 clones, with more than 65% as singletons. The CDR3 loop spans 13 amino acids. CDR1 is GTSNPN, CDR2 SVGIG, per germline (reference sequence). The V gene lost 6 bases and the J gene lost 11 bases, with 22 bases spanning the gap. The source was PBMCs, collected after 12 months of ibrutinib treatment. The rearrangement joins TRBV30 to TRBJ1-1, with D possibly matching TRBD1 (6 bases). The sequence came from a human donor with chronic lymphocytic leukemia. The CDR3 DNA sequence: TGTGCCTGTAGAAAACAGGGCCAAAGGGGGGCTTTCTTT. It yields the protein CACRKQGQRGAFF. The full variable domain, its missing parts supplied by reference TRBV30 and TRBJ1-1, is SQTIHQWPATLVQPVGSPLSLECTVEGTSNPNLYWYRQAAGRGLQLLFYSVGIGQISSEVPQNLSASRPQDRQFILSSKKLLLSDSGFYLCACRKQGQRGAFFGQGTRLTVV.